A single sample is the source of the 27 T cell receptor beta chains below, sequenced in a study of HIV-infected children after antiretroviral therapy interruption. Unique molecular identifiers were included in an RNA-based 3' RACE TCR library. From the 3' RACE reads, TCRdb called clonotypes with MiXCR, one entry per CDR3 protein. Found here are fewer than 100,000 distinct CDR3 sequences, about 7% of them singletons; the top ten hold around 1.1%. The treatment denotes: PENTA 11 planned treatment interruption arm or continuous ART arm. Sequenced here: CD45RA+ CD4+ T cells from PBMCs, pooled from several time points, sampled from a donor given antiretroviral therapy, either interrupted or continuous. Subset: naive CD4+ CD45RA+ CD45RO- T cells. These TCRs come from a pool of human donors with HIV.

This clonotype showed up many times. The J gene is TRBJ2-2, the V gene TRBV7-9, with D possibly TRBD1 on 6 matching bases. Germline V gene sequence: CDR1 SEHNR, CDR2 FQNEAQ (reference sequence). The CDR3 contains 15 residues. V was shortened by 1 base and J by 5 bases, with 11 bases between the two germline ends. The CDR3: CASSLGNTGTGELFF. The CDR3, as DNA: TGTGCCAGCAGCTTAGGCAATACAGGGACCGGGGAGCTGTTTTTT.

A single count supports this clonotype. Since a much larger clone is just one base distant, this may be a read error. The J gene is TRBJ2-7, the V gene TRBV13; TRBD1 aligns across 10 bases. V shed 4 bases and J 7 bases; nucleotides not matched to a gene: 7. Germline V gene lookup returns CDR1 PRHDT and CDR2 FYEKMQ (reference sequence). The CDR3 length is 14 residues. CDR3 nucleotides: TGTGCCAGCAGCTGGGGACAGGGGAGGGATGAGCAGTACTTC. It encodes CASSWGQGRDEQYF. The full variable domain, rest sourced from reference TRBV13 and TRBJ2-7, is AAGVIQSPRHLIKEKRETATLKCYPIPRHDTVYWYQQGPGQDPQFLISFYEKMQSDKGSIPDRFSAQQFSDYHSELNMSSLELGDSALYFCASSWGQGRDEQYFGPGTRLTVT.

The J gene is TRBJ1-6, the V gene TRBV7-2; D not resolved. The CDR3 consists of 16 residues. Germline lookup yields CDR1 SGHTA and CDR2 FQGNSA. V was pared by 0 bases and J by 4 bases, with 10 bases between. The CDR3: CASSLAASRYNSPLHF. In DNA, the CDR3 is TGTGCCAGCAGCTTAGCGGCTAGCAGATATAATTCACCCCTCCACTTT.

The table lists this clonotype with many counts. This chain joins TRBV7-2 and TRBJ2-5, with 7 bases matching TRBD1. CDR3 length: 16 residues. J was trimmed by 5 bases and V by 5 bases; bases with no gene match: 14. Germline lookup yields CDR1 SGHTA and CDR2 FQGNSA. The CDR3 nucleotides are TGTGCCAGCAGCCCTAGGTTCGAGGGGGCCGGGGAGACCCAGTACTTC. Residues: CASSPRFEGAGETQYF.

In its sample, this clonotype was seen many times. The rearrangement uses TRBV27 and TRBJ2-7; D remains ambiguous. CDR3 length: 15 amino acids. The germline V and J ends were trimmed by 2 bases and 7 bases, with 18 bases remaining between them. Germline V CDR1 and CDR2: MNHEY, SMNVEV (reference sequence). CDR3 sequence reads: CASSLSQFFPGEQYF. CDR3 nucleotide sequence: TGTGCCAGCAGTTTAAGTCAGTTCTTCCCTGGGGAGCAGTACTTC.

This clonotype turned up a few times. V and J are TRBV6-6 and TRBJ2-7, with TRBD2 identical over 12 bases. Per the germline V gene, CDR1 is MNHNY and CDR2 is SVGAGI (reference sequence). The CDR3 runs to 15 residues. V dropped 5 bases and J dropped 5; count of bases not matched to a gene: 7. CDR3 loop: CASSKPGLAGHEQYF. The DNA of the CDR3 is TGTGCCAGCAGTAAACCGGGACTAGCGGGCCACGAGCAGTACTTC.

At least ten counts were recorded for this clonotype. The rearrangement uses TRBV28 and TRBJ1-5; D possibly corresponds to TRBD1 (5 bases). V was clipped by 3 bases and J by 4 bases, with 7 bases between them. The CDR3 loop spans 13 amino acids. Germline V gene sequence: CDR1 MDHEN, CDR2 SYDVKM. The CDR3 protein is CASSLPGNQPQHF. The CDR3 coding sequence is TGTGCCAGCAGTTTGCCAGGGAATCAGCCCCAGCATTTT.

This clonotype was counted at least ten times. The rearrangement links TRBV9 to TRBJ1-1; 7 bases map to TRBD1. Germline-derived CDR1 and CDR2 are SGDLS and YYNGEE. The trim removed 1 base at V and 3 bases at J, leaving 3 bases unmatched. The CDR3 length is 14 residues. CDR3 sequence reads: CASSVSTGDTEAFF. The DNA for the CDR3 is TGTGCCAGCAGCGTAAGTACAGGGGACACTGAAGCTTTCTTT.

CDR3 residues: CASSSGQGQNQPQHF. The CDR3 nucleotides read TGTGCCAGTAGTTCAGGACAGGGACAAAATCAGCCCCAGCATTTT. The chain is built from TRBV19 and TRBJ1-5; TRBD1 matches 8 bases. The CDR3 runs to 15 residues. Trimming removed 5 bases from V and 4 bases from J; junction bases left unmatched: 7. Per the germline V gene, CDR1 is LNHDA and CDR2 is SQIVND (reference sequence).

This clonotype occurred a few times. J is TRBJ1-6 and V is TRBV7-9; the D gene is possibly TRBD1 (5 bases). CDR3 length: 16 residues. Between the trimmed V and J ends, which lost 6 bases and 5 bases, there was a span of 17 bases. CDR1 SEHNR and CDR2 FQNEAQ come from the germline V gene (reference sequence). The CDR3 loop reads CASRSIGHINNSPLHF. CDR3 DNA sequence: TGTGCCAGCAGATCCATTGGACATATTAATAATTCACCCCTCCACTTT.

This clonotype was counted at least ten times. V gene TRBV9 combines with J gene TRBJ2-1, with D hard to call. The CDR3 has 12 residues. Germline CDR1 SGDLS, CDR2 YYNGEE. V lost 2 bases and J lost 2, with 2 bases in between. This chain's CDR3 is CASSVTYNEQFF. The CDR3 coding sequence is TGTGCCAGCAGCGTCACCTACAATGAGCAGTTCTTC.

In this sample, this clonotype turned up many times. A junction boundary mismatches the germline segment, possibly from a read error. V usage is TRBV7-2 and J usage is TRBJ2-7; perhaps TRBD2 as D (6 bases). Germline lookup yields CDR1 SGHTA and CDR2 FQGNSA. The CDR3 loop spans 16 amino acids. The CDR3 loop reads CASTLGGGLDSYEQYF. The CDR3 DNA reads as TGTGCCAGCACCTTAGGTGGGGGACTTGACTCCTACGAGCAGTACTTC.

The sample holds a few counts of this clonotype. The chain has TRBV7-2 and TRBJ1-2; D might be TRBD1 (5 bases). This CDR3 spans 14 amino acids. V gave up 1 base and J gave up 8 bases, with 14 bases separating them. Looked up from germline, CDR1 is SGHTA and CDR2 is FQGNSA. CDR3 amino acids: CASSLDGRDTGYTF. CDR3 DNA: TGTGCCAGCAGCTTAGATGGCAGGGATACGGGCTACACCTTC.

There are many counts of this clonotype. The rearrangement uses TRBV13 and TRBJ2-7; the D gene is possibly TRBD1 (6 bases). This CDR3 is 15 amino acids long. The V and J ends lost 5 bases and 3 bases respectively, with 17 bases between them. Germline-derived CDR1 and CDR2 are PRHDT and FYEKMQ (reference sequence). CDR3 sequence reads: CASSRGTSGVYEQYF. DNA for the CDR3: TGTGCCAGCAGCCGAGGGACCTCAGGGGTCTACGAGCAGTACTTC.

The CDR3 bases are TGTGCCAGCAGCTTAGTCCACAGTAACTCTGGGGCCAACGTCCTGACTTTC. Protein product: CASSLVHSNSGANVLTF. The chain combines TRBV7-9 with TRBJ2-6, with no clear D. CDR1 and CDR2 (germline): SEHNR, FQNEAQ (reference sequence). V was shortened by 1 base and J by 0 bases, with 10 bases between the two germline ends. The CDR3 loop spans 17 amino acids. The variable domain in full, with the rest retrieved from reference TRBV7-9 and TRBJ2-6, is DTGVSQNPRHKITKRGQNVTFRCDPISEHNRLYWYRQTLGQGPEFLTYFQNEAQLEKSRLLSDRFSAERPKGSFSTLEIQRTEQGDSAMYLCASSLVHSNSGANVLTFGAGSRLTVL.

This clonotype was detected many times. The chain links TRBV5-6 to TRBJ2-7; D may be TRBD1 (5 bases). This CDR3 is built from 14 residues. Trimming shortened V by 1 base and J by 4 bases, and 12 bases separated the two germline ends. CDR1 and CDR2 (germline): SGHDT, YYEEEE. CDR3 DNA sequence: TGTGCCAGCAGCTTGCGCAGGGTATCTTACGAGCAGTACTTC. Translating gives CASSLRRVSYEQYF.

Ten or more counts support this clonotype. The chain joins TRBV30 to TRBJ1-3; 9 nucleotides agree with TRBD1. Germline CDR1 reads GTSNPN; CDR2 reads SVGIG (reference sequence). J lost 4 bases, V lost 4 bases, and 8 bases had no gene match. The CDR3 consists of 15 residues. As DNA, the CDR3 is TGTGCCTGGACACCGGGACAGGGTACCGGAAACACCATATATTTT. This codes for CAWTPGQGTGNTIYF.

The CDR3 protein is CASRLTRSTDTQYF. DNA for the CDR3: TGTGCCAGCCGATTGACAAGAAGCACAGATACGCAGTATTTT. This rearrangement joins TRBV6-1 to TRBJ2-3; D gene uncertain. The CDR3 loop spans 14 amino acids. Germline V CDR1 and CDR2: MNHNS, SASEGT. The germline V and J ends were trimmed by 8 bases and 0 bases, with 12 bases remaining between them.

This clonotype was observed a handful of times. The chain is built from TRBV12-3 or TRBV12-4 and TRBJ1-2; D is perhaps TRBD1 (5 bases). The CDR3 is 11 residues long. The germline V and J ends were trimmed by 5 bases and 10 bases, with 11 bases remaining between them. The CDR3 DNA follows: TGTGCCAGCAGTCAAAGGGACCACTACACCTTC. Its protein product is CASSQRDHYTF.

This clonotype turned up a few times. J is TRBJ2-7 and V is TRBV6-1; a weak D match, TRBD1 (5 bases). The germline V gene has CDR1 MNHNS and CDR2 SASEGT. The CDR3 has 13 amino acids. The germline V and J ends were trimmed by 8 bases and 0 bases, with 11 bases remaining between them. The CDR3 sequence is CASERQSSYEQYF. The CDR3 DNA reads TGTGCCAGCGAGAGACAGAGCTCCTACGAGCAGTACTTC.

This clonotype has ten or more counts. The V and J genes are TRBV5-4 and TRBJ2-5; D remains ambiguous. Looked up from germline, CDR1 is SGHNT and CDR2 is YYREEE (reference sequence). Deletions cut 0 bases from V and 5 bases from J, with 11 bases between. The CDR3 loop spans 14 amino acids. Written as DNA, the CDR3 is TGTGCCAGCAGCTTGGTGCAGTCACAGGAGACCCAGTACTTC. Translated, it gives CASSLVQSQETQYF. The full variable domain, in which reference TRBV5-4 and TRBJ2-5 provide the parts outside the CDR3, is ETGVTQSPTHLIKTRGQQVTLRCSSQSGHNTVSWYQQALGQGPQFIFQYYREEENGRGNFPPRFSGLQFPNYSSELNVNALELDDSALYLCASSLVQSQETQYFGPGTRLLVL.

The chain carries TRBV19 and TRBJ2-1; unclear D gene. CDR1 and CDR2 from the germline V gene are LNHDA and SQIVND (reference sequence). CDR3 length: 16 amino acids. Trimming left V 10 bases short and J 0 bases short, with 19 bases between. The DNA of the CDR3 is TGTGCCACCGCCCACCCAGGAAGGAGCTCCTACAATGAGCAGTTCTTC. As protein: CATAHPGRSSYNEQFF.

This clonotype has at least ten counts. The gene calls are TRBV12-3 or TRBV12-4 and TRBJ1-2, with a weak D call TRBD1 (5 bases). The CDR3 spans 15 residues. V shed 3 bases and J shed 4 bases, with 15 bases lying between them. The CDR3 region is CASSFRMGDGYGYTF. CDR3 nucleotides: TGTGCCAGCAGTTTCCGAATGGGGGACGGCTATGGCTACACCTTC.

V gene TRBV6-4 combines with J gene TRBJ2-1, with D perhaps matching TRBD1 (7 bases). Trimming left V 4 bases short and J 3 bases short, with 13 bases between. The length of the CDR3 is 15 residues. CDR1 MRHNA and CDR2 SNTAGT come from the germline V gene. The CDR3 loop reads CASSAQGGIYNEQFF. The CDR3 DNA is TGTGCCAGCAGTGCGCAGGGGGGTATCTACAATGAGCAGTTCTTC.

There are many counts of this clonotype. J is TRBJ2-7 and V is TRBV20-1, with D tentatively TRBD1 (6 bases). CDR1 is DFQATT, CDR2 SNEGSKA, per germline (reference sequence). CDR3 length: 15 residues. Deletions cut 0 bases from V and 2 bases from J, with 14 bases between. CDR3: CSARDPNRDPYEQYF. The CDR3 nucleotides are TGCAGTGCTAGAGACCCAAACAGGGACCCCTACGAGCAGTACTTC.

This clonotype has at least ten counts. The rearrangement links TRBV7-2 to TRBJ1-1; 9 bases agree with TRBD1. Unmatched junction bases numbered 6, after V lost 4 bases and J lost 6 bases. The length of the CDR3 is 14 residues. Germline V CDR1 and CDR2: SGHTA, FQGNSA. CDR3 amino acids: CASSSQQGAPEAFF. CDR3 nucleotides: TGTGCCAGCAGCTCCCAACAGGGGGCGCCTGAAGCTTTCTTT.

J is TRBJ1-3 and V is TRBV7-2; D remains unclear. The germline V and J ends were trimmed by 5 bases and 1 base, with 24 bases remaining between them. CDR1 and CDR2 from the germline V gene are SGHTA and FQGNSA. CDR3 length: 19 amino acids. The chain's CDR3 is CASSPRRLGLGMSGNTIYF. The CDR3 coding sequence is TGTGCCAGCAGCCCTAGGAGGCTAGGGCTTGGTATGTCTGGAAACACCATATATTTT. Based on the CDR3 plus reference TRBV7-2 and TRBJ1-3, the full variable domain is GAGVSQSPSNKVTEKGKDVELRCDPISGHTALYWYRQSLGQGLEFLIYFQGNSAPDKSGLPSDRFSAERTGGSVSTLTIQRTQQEDSAVYLCASSPRRLGLGMSGNTIYFGEGSWLTVV.